A selection of T cell receptor beta chains follows, all from one sample in a study of T-cell reconstitution after alpha-beta-depleted transplantation in children. TCRdb re-analysed the PCR reads in MiXCR, keeping a single row per CDR3 protein. This table has a few hundred thousand distinct CDR3 sequences, 9% to 10% appearing once. Specimen: PBMCs from the stem cell graft donor, collected from the stem cell graft. These receptors were collected from a human donor who donated a stem cell graft to a child with SCID. Both conserved end residues are trimmed from each CDR3. Each record gives: V gene, CDR3 protein.

V gene: TRBV7-6; CDR3 protein: ASSSQGMDYGYT
V gene: TRBV4-1; CDR3 protein: ASSQGTTDTQY
V gene: TRBV9; CDR3 protein: ASSVEQGQGSTEQY
V gene: TRBV5-1; CDR3 protein: ASSFGQGALGQETQY
V gene: TRBV7-2; CDR3 protein: ASSSPGRPTRGYGYT
V gene: TRBV20-1; CDR3 protein: SAEWTGYGYT
V gene: TRBV5-1; CDR3 protein: ASSLEPYAEAF
V gene: TRBV9; CDR3 protein: ASSVGLTQY
V gene: TRBV12-3/TRBV12-4; CDR3 protein: ASSFLAGGAYNEQF
V gene: TRBV6-5; CDR3 protein: ASSYSGDGGYGYT
V gene: TRBV29-1; CDR3 protein: SGGGQVNTEAF
V gene: TRBV7-2; CDR3 protein: ASSSQRDSTDTQY
V gene: TRBV10-1; CDR3 protein: ASSEITGEQY
V gene: TRBV6-1; CDR3 protein: ASSENRNTEAF
V gene: TRBV27; CDR3 protein: ASRSFELGTDTQY
V gene: TRBV20-1; CDR3 protein: SANFRTAHYGYT
V gene: TRBV9; CDR3 protein: ASSVASGGIYEQY
V gene: TRBV27; CDR3 protein: ASSPGRVYEQY
V gene: TRBV4-1; CDR3 protein: ASSDFRLFNEQF
V gene: TRBV20-1; CDR3 protein: SAEGLARGQTQY
V gene: TRBV7-2; CDR3 protein: ASSPVAGAQH
V gene: TRBV30; CDR3 protein: AWTLNRGDSPLH
V gene: TRBV20-1; CDR3 protein: SASAGHYEQY
V gene: TRBV5-5; CDR3 protein: ASSSGGTGSLREQY
V gene: TRBV20-1; CDR3 protein: SAIRQSGRF
V gene: TRBV24-1; CDR3 protein: ATSDFDSGYNEQF
V gene: TRBV12-3/TRBV12-4; CDR3 protein: ASTPHRKAGELF
V gene: TRBV5-1; CDR3 protein: ASSLAGDPDTQY
V gene: TRBV24-1; CDR3 protein: ATSDPIGVYNEQF
V gene: TRBV5-1; CDR3 protein: ASSPQEGPKNSPLH
V gene: TRBV18; CDR3 protein: ASSPPGRTYGYT
V gene: TRBV4-3; CDR3 protein: ASSQGPGRGYEQF
V gene: TRBV10-3; CDR3 protein: ATGQGSGNSNQPQH
V gene: TRBV7-3; CDR3 protein: ASSLNRDPSGNEQF